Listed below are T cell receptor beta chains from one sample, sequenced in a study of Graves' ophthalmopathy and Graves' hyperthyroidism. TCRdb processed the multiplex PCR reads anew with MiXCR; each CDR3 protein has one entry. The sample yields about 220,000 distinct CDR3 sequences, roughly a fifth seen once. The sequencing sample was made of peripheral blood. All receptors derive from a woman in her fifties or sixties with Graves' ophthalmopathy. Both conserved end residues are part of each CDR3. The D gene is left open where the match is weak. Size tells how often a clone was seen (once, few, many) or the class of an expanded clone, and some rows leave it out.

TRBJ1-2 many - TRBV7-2 CASATPYYGYTF TGTGCCAGCGCTACACCCTACTATGGCTACACCTTC
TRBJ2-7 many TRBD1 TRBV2 CASGKGQGVNEQYF TGTGCCAGCGGGAAGGGACAGGGAGTAAACGAGCAGTACTTC
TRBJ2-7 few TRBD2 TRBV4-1 CASSQDRSGRAYEQYF TGCGCCAGCAGCCAAGATAGGAGCGGGAGGGCCTACGAGCAGTACTTC
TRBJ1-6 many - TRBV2 CASSEWQKVSPLHF TGTGCCAGCAGTGAGTGGCAGAAGGTTTCACCCCTCCACTTT
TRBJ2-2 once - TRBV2 CASKGSGTGELFF TGTGCCAGCAAAGGTAGCGGCACCGGGGAGCTGTTTTTT
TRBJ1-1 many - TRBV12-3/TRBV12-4 CASSREVQTMNTEAFF TGTGCCAGCAGCCGAGAGGTCCAAACTATGAACACTGAAGCTTTCTTT
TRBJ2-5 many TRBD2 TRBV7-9 CASSLALRGEETQYF TGTGCCAGCAGCTTAGCACTACGGGGGGAGGAGACCCAGTACTTC
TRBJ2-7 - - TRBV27 CASRPHGGGGEQYF TGTGCCAGCAGACCTCACGGGGGAGGTGGCGAGCAGTACTTC
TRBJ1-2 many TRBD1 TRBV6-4 CASSDSPTQNPDRGRYGYTF TGTGCCAGCAGTGACTCGCCCACCCAAAACCCGGACAGGGGGCGTTATGGCTACACCTTC
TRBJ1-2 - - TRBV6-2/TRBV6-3 CASKTGDYGYTF TGTGCCAGCAAAACCGGCGACTATGGCTACACCTTC
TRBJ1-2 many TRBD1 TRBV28 CASSQGGRGYGYTF TGTGCCAGCAGTCAAGGGGGCCGCGGCTATGGCTACACCTTC
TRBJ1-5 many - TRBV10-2 CASSEAFPYQPQHF TGCGCCAGCAGTGAAGCTTTCCCGTATCAGCCCCAGCATTTT
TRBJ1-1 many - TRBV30 CAWSVRPNTEAFF TGTGCCTGGAGTGTACGCCCGAACACTGAAGCTTTCTTT
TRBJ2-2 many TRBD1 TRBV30 CAWNSGTGNTGELFF TGTGCCTGGAACTCCGGGACAGGGAACACCGGGGAGCTGTTTTTT
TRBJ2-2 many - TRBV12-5 CASGLGPSTGELFF TGTGCTAGTGGTTTGGGGCCGAGCACCGGGGAGCTGTTTTTT
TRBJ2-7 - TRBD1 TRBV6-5 CASSFGTGGADEQYF TGTGCCAGCAGTTTCGGGACAGGGGGAGCGGACGAGCAGTACTTC
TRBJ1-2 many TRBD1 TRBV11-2 CASSRTGNGYTF TGTGCCAGCAGCCGGACAGGGAATGGCTACACCTTC
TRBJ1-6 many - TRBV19 CASSSVEDSPLHF TGTGCCAGTAGTTCAGTAGAAGATTCACCCCTCCACTTT
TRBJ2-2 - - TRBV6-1 CASSKQVTGELFF TGTGCCAGCAGTAAACAGGTCACCGGGGAGCTGTTTTTT
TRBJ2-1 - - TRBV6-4 CASSTLNGRVGGSSYNEQFF TGTGCCAGCAGTACCCTTAACGGGAGAGTGGGGGGCAGCTCCTACAATGAGCAGTTCTTC
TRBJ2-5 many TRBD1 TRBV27 CASSTYRGRAQETQYF TGTGCCAGCAGTACGTACAGGGGCCGAGCTCAAGAGACCCAGTACTTC
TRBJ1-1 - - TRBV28 CATRAEGSGTEAFF TGTGCCACCCGGGCCGAGGGAAGCGGGACTGAAGCTTTCTTT
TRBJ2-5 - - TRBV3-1 CASTHNLEAALEKPKETQYF TGTGCCAGCACCCACAACCTGGAGGCTGCACTCGAAAAGCCTAAAGAGACCCAGTACTTC
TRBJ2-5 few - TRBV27 CASSLPGQETQHF TGTGCCAGCAGTTTACCCGGGCAAGAGACCCAGCACTTC
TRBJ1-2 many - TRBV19 CASSPETYGYTF TGTGCCAGTAGCCCGGAGACCTATGGCTACACCTTC
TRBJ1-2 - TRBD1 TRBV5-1 CASSRPGQGSGYTF TGCGCCAGCAGCCGTCCGGGACAGGGTAGTGGCTACACCTTC
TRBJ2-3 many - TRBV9 CASSVEFQQSTDTQYF TGTGCCAGCAGCGTAGAGTTCCAGCAGAGCACAGATACGCAGTATTTT
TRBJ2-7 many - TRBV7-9 CASSLETARDEQYF TGTGCCAGCAGCTTAGAGACAGCCCGGGACGAGCAGTACTTC
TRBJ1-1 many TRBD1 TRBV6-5 CASTGQGFTEAFF TGTGCCAGCACCGGACAGGGTTTCACTGAAGCTTTCTTT
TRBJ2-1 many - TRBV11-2 CASSFSGTRQFF TGTGCCAGCAGCTTTTCCGGGACAAGGCAGTTCTTC
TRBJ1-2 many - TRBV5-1 CASSLGAGTNYGYTF TGCGCCAGCAGCTTGGGTGCCGGGACGAACTATGGCTACACCTTC
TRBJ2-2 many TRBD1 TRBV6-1 CASSRQGNTGELFF TGTGCCAGTTCGAGACAGGGGAACACCGGGGAGCTGTTTTTT
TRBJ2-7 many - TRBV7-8 CASSLVSRFYGEQYF TGTGCCAGCAGCTTAGTTAGCAGGTTCTACGGCGAGCAGTACTTC
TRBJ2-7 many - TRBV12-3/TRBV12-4 CASSLRDYEQYF TGTGCCAGCAGTTTAAGGGACTACGAGCAGTACTTC
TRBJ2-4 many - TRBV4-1 CASKDHWADTQYF TGCGCCAGCAAGGATCATTGGGCAGACACTCAGTACTTC
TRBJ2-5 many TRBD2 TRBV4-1 CASSQVGPAGGPRYF TGCGCCAGCAGCCAAGTAGGTCCGGCGGGAGGGCCCAGGTACTTC
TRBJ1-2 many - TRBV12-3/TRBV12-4 CASTPTDSVNYGYTF TGTGCCAGCACCCCCACTGACAGCGTTAACTATGGCTACACCTTC
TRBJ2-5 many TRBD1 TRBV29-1 CSVSGTDQETQYF TGCAGCGTCTCCGGGACAGACCAAGAGACCCAGTACTTC
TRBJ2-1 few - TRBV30 CAWWDGYNEQFF TGTGCCTGGTGGGATGGCTACAATGAGCAGTTCTTC
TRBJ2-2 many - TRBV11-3 CASSSGEGFGELFF TGTGCCAGCAGCTCCGGCGAGGGGTTCGGGGAGCTGTTTTTT
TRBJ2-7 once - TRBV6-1 CATHSFGTSYEQYF TGTGCCACCCATTCCTTCGGGACCTCCTACGAGCAGTACTTC
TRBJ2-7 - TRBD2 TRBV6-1 CASRGGTSVDEQYF TGTGCCAGCCGGGGCGGGACTAGCGTAGACGAGCAGTACTTC
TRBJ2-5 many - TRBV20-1 CSATGTSQETQYF TGCAGTGCCACCGGGACCTCCCAAGAGACCCAGTACTTC
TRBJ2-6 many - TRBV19 CASSGAGTSGANVLTF TGTGCCAGTAGCGGGGCGGGTACATCTGGGGCCAACGTCCTGACTTTC
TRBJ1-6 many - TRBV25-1 CASSSAGSSYNSPLHF TGTGCCAGCAGTTCCGCAGGAAGCTCCTATAATTCACCCCTCCACTTT
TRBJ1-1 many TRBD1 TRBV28 CATKSRQGGTEAFF TGTGCCACCAAGAGCAGACAGGGCGGCACTGAAGCTTTCTTT
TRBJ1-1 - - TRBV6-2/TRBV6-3 CATKVAGVNTEAFF TGTGCCACCAAGGTGGCGGGAGTGAACACTGAAGCTTTCTTT